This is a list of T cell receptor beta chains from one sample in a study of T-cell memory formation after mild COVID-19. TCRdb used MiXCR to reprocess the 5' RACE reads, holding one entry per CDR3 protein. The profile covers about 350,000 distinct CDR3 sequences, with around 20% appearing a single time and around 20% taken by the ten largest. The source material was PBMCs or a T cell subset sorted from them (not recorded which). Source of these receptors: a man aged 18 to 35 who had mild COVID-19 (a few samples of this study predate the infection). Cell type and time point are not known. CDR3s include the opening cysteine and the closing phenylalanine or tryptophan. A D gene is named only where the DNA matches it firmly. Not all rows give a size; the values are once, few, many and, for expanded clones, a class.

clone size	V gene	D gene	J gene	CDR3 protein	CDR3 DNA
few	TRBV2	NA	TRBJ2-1	CASSDRGGEQFF	TGTGCCAGCAGTGACCGGGGAGGTGAGCAGTTCTTC
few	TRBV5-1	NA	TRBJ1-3	CASSLDGSSGNTIYF	TGCGCCAGCAGCTTGGATGGCAGCTCTGGAAACACCATATATTTT
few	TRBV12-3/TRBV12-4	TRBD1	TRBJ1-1	CASSTGQGKSEAFF	TGTGCCAGCAGTACGGGACAGGGAAAGTCTGAAGCTTTCTTT
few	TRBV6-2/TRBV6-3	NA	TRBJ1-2	CASIPDGANYGYTF	TGTGCCAGCATTCCGGACGGAGCTAACTATGGCTACACCTTC
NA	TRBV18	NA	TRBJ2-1	CASSPPGHNEQFF	TGTGCCAGCTCACCTCCGGGACACAATGAGCAGTTCTTC
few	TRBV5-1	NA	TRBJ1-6	CASSFNDGQNSPLHF	TGCGCCAGCAGCTTTAACGACGGACAAAATTCACCCCTCCACTTT
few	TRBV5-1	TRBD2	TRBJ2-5	CASSSGLAGTYQETQYF	TGCGCCAGCAGCTCGGGACTAGCGGGGACGTACCAAGAGACCCAGTACTTC
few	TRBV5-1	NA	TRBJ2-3	CASSLWGAKDTQYF	TGCGCCAGCAGCTTGTGGGGGGCGAAGGATACGCAGTATTTT
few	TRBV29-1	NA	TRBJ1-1	CSVDPELNTEAFF	TGCAGCGTTGATCCAGAATTGAACACTGAAGCTTTCTTT
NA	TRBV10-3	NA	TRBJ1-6	CAISASGGPDNSPIHF	TGTGCCATCAGTGCGTCCGGGGGGCCGGATAATTCACCCATCCACTTT
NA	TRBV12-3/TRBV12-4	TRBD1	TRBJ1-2	CASRKGQENHGYTF	TGTGCCAGCAGGAAGGGACAGGAGAACCATGGCTACACCTTC
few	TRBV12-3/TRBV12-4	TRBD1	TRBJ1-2	CASSLGDRAGYTF	TGTGCCAGCAGTTTAGGGGACAGGGCTGGCTACACCTTC
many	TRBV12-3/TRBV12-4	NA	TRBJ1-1	CASTPGRASTEAFF	TGTGCCAGCACGCCGGGCAGGGCGAGCACTGAAGCTTTCTTT
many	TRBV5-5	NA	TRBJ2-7	CASSLTSYEQYF	TGTGCCAGCAGCCTCACCTCCTACGAGCAGTACTTC
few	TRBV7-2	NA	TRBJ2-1	CASSSGTRGYNEQFF	TGTGCCAGCAGCTCCGGGACACGCGGCTACAATGAGCAGTTCTTC
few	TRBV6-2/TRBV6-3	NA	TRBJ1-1	CASSYSRGGNTEAFF	TGTGCCAGCAGTTACAGTCGTGGGGGGAACACTGAAGCTTTCTTT
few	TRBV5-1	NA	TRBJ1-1	CASHPGGNTEAFF	TGCGCCAGCCACCCGGGGGGGAACACTGAAGCTTTCTTT
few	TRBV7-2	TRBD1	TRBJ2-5	CASSTDREATQYF	TGTGCCAGCAGCACGGACAGGGAGGCGACCCAGTACTTC
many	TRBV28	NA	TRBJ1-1	CASNLNTGRGTEAFF	TGTGCCAGCAACCTGAATACAGGGAGGGGCACTGAAGCTTTCTTT
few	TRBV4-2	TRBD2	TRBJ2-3	CASSQDWGLASLSQYF	TGTGCCAGCAGCCAAGATTGGGGACTAGCGTCTTTGTCGCAGTATTTT